A single sample gave rise to the 9 T cell receptor beta chains below, sequenced in a study of blood T cell repertoires in COVID-19. Profiling relied on immunoSEQ multiplex PCR, and the TCRdb table lists in-frame clones only, not all of them. This table has roughly 170,000 clones, 84% appearing once. Sequencing input: PBMCs or T cells enriched from blood (not recorded which). Source of these receptors: a man aged 50 to 59 who had recovered from COVID-19.

J is TRBJ1-5 and V is TRBV5-1; 9 bases agree with TRBD1. J was trimmed by 10 bases and V by 4 bases; bases with no gene match: 9. Germline values: CDR1 SGHRS, CDR2 YFSETQ. The length of the CDR3 is 14 residues. Written as DNA, the CDR3 is TGCGCCAGCAGCGAGACAGGGGGGATCGAACCCCAGCATTTT. Translation: CASSETGGIEPQHF.

The chain has TRBV5-1 and TRBJ1-2; perhaps TRBD1 as D (5 bases). In germline, CDR1 is SGHRS, CDR2 YFSETQ. V lost 0 bases and J lost 4, with 13 bases in between. CDR3 length: 15 residues. The CDR3 reads CASSLATGGSYGYTF. The CDR3 DNA is TGCGCCAGCAGCTTGGCTACCGGGGGTAGCTATGGCTACACCTTC.

CDR3 region: CSVGQNYGYTF. For the CDR3, the DNA is TGCAGCGTCGGACAGAACTATGGCTACACCTTC. This rearrangement joins TRBV29-1 to TRBJ1-2, with a possible D match to TRBD1 (6 bases). Trimming took 6 bases from V and 2 from J, leaving 7 bases between them. CDR3 size: 11 residues. Germline V gene data show CDR1 as SQVTM and CDR2 as ANQGSEA.

The rearrangement joins TRBV5-1 to TRBJ2-2; 7 nucleotides line up with TRBD1. CDR3 length: 16 residues. J gave up 0 bases and V 0 bases, and 2 bases lay outside the gene matches. CDR1 and CDR2 from the germline V gene are SGHRS and YFSETQ. The chain's CDR3 is CASSLGQGANTGELFF. CDR3 bases: TGCGCCAGCAGCTTGGGGCAGGGGGCGAACACCGGGGAGCTGTTTTTT.

This rearrangement joins TRBV5-1 to TRBJ2-5; TRBD1 matches 7 bases. V dropped 5 bases and J dropped 5; count of bases not matched to a gene: 12. Germline V lookup: CDR1 SGHRS, CDR2 YFSETQ. CDR3 length equals 15 residues. The CDR3 here is CASRSAGGLGETQYF. The CDR3, as DNA: TGCGCCAGCAGGTCAGCAGGGGGTCTTGGGGAGACCCAGTACTTC. Using reference TRBV5-1 and TRBJ2-5 for the parts outside the CDR3, the full variable domain is KAGVTQTPRYLIKTRGQQVTLSCSPISGHRSVSWYQQTPGQGLQFLFEYFSETQRNKGNFPGRFSGRQFSNSRSEMNVSTLELGDSALYLCASRSAGGLGETQYFGPGTRLLVL.

The table lists this clone with many counts. The CDR3 nucleotides read TGTGCCAGCGCCCCCGGGTCCCAAGAGACCCAGTACTTC. It is translated as CASAPGSQETQYF. This chain uses TRBV5-4 with TRBJ2-5; D is unresolved. The CDR3 has 13 residues. With 7 bases removed from V and 1 base from J, the gap between germline ends came to 11 bases. From germline, CDR1 is SGHNT and CDR2 YYREEE (reference sequence).

This sequence joins TRBV9 and TRBJ2-3; TRBD2 aligns across 15 bases. With V trimmed by 4 bases and J by 3 bases, 6 bases remained unmatched. Germline V gene lookup returns CDR1 SGDLS and CDR2 YYNGEE. The CDR3 contains 17 residues. The CDR3 DNA is TGTGCCAGCAGCCCGGGACTAGCGGGGGGCCGTACAGATACGCAGTATTTT. This translates into CASSPGLAGGRTDTQYF.

CDR3 DNA sequence: TGTGCCAGCAGCTTAGACACAGGGGCGAACACTGAAGCTTTCTTT. It specifies CASSLDTGANTEAFF. The J gene is TRBJ1-1, the V gene TRBV7-9; 7 bases match TRBD1. The V gene end was trimmed by 1 base and the J gene end by 1 base; junction bases not matched to a gene: 3. CDR3 length: 15 amino acids. Germline V lookup: CDR1 SEHNR, CDR2 FQNEAQ (reference sequence).

J is TRBJ1-1 and V is TRBV6-5, with D uncertain. This CDR3 spans 13 amino acids. Germline V CDR1 and CDR2: MNHEY, SVGAGI. Trimming pared 5 bases from V and 3 bases from J, leaving 10 bases between. DNA for the CDR3: TGTGCCAGCAGTCGGAGGCACGACACTGAAGCTTTCTTT. Translation: CASSRRHDTEAFF.